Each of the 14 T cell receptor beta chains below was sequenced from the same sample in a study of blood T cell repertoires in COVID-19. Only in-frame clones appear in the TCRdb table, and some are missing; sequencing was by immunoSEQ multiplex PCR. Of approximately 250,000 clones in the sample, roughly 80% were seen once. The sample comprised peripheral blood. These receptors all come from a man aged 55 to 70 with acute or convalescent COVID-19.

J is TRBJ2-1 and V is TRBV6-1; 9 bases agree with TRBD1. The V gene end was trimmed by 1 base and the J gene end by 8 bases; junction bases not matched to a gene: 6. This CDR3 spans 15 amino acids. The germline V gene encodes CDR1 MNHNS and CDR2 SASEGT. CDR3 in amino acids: CASSEGTGASDEQFF. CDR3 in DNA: TGTGCCAGCAGTGAAGGGACAGGGGCTTCCGATGAGCAGTTCTTC.

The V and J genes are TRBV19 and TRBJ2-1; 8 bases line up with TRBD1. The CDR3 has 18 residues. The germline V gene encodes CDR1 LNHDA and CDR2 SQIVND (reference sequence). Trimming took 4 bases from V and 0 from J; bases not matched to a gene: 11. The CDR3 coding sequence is TGTGCCAGTAGTAGGGACAGGAGGGGGGTTAGCTCCTACAATGAGCAGTTCTTC. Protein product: CASSRDRRGVSSYNEQFF.

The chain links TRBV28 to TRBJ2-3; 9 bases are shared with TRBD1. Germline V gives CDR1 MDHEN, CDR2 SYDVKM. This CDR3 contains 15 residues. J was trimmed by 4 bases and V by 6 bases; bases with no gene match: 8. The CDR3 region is CASSWTGQGPDTQYF. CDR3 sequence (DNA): TGTGCCAGCAGCTGGACGGGACAGGGCCCAGATACGCAGTATTTT. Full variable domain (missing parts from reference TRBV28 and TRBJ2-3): DVKVTQSSRYLVKRTGEKVFLECVQDMDHENMFWYRQDPGLGLRLIYFSYDVKMKEKGDIPEGYSVSREKKERFSLILESASTNQTSMYLCASSWTGQGPDTQYFGPGTRLTVL.

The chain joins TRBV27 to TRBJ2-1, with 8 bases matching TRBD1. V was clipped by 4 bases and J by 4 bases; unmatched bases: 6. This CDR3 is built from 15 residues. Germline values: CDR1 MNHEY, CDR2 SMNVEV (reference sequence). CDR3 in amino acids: CASSYGQGSYNEQFF. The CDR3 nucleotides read TGTGCCAGCAGTTACGGACAGGGCTCTTACAATGAGCAGTTCTTC.

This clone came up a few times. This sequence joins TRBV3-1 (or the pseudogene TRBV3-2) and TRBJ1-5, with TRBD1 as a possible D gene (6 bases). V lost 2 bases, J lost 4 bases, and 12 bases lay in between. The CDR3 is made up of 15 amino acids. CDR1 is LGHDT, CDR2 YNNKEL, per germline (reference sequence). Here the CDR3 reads CASSQMGGTNQPQHF. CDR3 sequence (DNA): TGTGCCAGCAGCCAAATGGGAGGGACAAATCAGCCCCAGCATTTT.

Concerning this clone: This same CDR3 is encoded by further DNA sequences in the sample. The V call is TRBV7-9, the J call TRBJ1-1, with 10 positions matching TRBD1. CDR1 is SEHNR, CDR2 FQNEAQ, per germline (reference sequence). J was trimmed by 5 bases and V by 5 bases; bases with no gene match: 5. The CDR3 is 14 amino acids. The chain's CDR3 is CASSPGQGRTEAFF. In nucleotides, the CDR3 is TGTGCCAGCAGCCCGGGACAGGGGAGAACTGAAGCTTTCTTT.

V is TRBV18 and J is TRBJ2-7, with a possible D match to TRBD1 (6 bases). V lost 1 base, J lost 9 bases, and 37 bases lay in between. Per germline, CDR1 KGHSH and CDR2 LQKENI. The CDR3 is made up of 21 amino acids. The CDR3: CASSPRGPSTQTGSKLRAQYF. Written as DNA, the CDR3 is TGTGCCAGCTCACCACGGGGCCCTTCGACGCAAACAGGGTCTAAACTTCGCGCGCAGTACTTC.

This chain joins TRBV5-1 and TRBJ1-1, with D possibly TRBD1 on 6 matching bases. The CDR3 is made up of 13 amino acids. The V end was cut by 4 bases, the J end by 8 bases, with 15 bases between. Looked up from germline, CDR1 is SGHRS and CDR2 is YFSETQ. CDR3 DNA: TGCGCCAGCAGCCCCGGGGGGCCAGTCGAAGCTTTCTTT. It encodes CASSPGGPVEAFF.

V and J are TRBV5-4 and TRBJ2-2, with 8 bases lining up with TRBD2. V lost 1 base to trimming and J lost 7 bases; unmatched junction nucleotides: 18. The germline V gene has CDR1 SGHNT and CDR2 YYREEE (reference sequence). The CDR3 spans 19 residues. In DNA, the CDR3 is TGTGCCAGCAGCTTGTGGGGGGAGAGCGGGAGCCGGGCAGGCGGGGAGCTGTTTTTT. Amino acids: CASSLWGESGSRAGGELFF.

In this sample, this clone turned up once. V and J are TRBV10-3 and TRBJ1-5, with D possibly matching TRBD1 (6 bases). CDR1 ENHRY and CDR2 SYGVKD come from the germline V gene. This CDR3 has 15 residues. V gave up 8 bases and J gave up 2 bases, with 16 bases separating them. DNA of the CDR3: TGTGCCATCCGGTCAGGGGCGCGTGGCAATCAGCCCCAGCATTTT. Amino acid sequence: CAIRSGARGNQPQHF.

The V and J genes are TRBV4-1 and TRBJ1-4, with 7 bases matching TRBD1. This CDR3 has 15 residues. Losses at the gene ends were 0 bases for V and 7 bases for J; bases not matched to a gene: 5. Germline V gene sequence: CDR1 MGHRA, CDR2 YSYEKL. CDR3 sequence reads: CASSQERGLGEKLFF. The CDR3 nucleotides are TGCGCCAGCAGCCAAGAGAGGGGGCTAGGTGAAAAACTGTTTTTT.

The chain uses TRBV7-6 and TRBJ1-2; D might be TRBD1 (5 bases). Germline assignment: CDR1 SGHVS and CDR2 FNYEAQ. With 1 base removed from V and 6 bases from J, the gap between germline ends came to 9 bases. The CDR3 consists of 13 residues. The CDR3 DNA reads TGTGCCAGCAGCTTAGTACAGGCGGATGGCTACACCTTC. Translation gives CASSLVQADGYTF.

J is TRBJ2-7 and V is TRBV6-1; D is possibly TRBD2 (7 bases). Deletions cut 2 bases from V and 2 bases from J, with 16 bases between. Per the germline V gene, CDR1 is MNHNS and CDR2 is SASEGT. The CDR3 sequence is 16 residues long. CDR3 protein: CASSEFPRGGPYEQYF. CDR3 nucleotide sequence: TGTGCCAGCAGTGAATTCCCAAGGGGGGGGCCCTACGAGCAGTACTTC.

The CDR3: CASRARTGDQETQYF. The CDR3 bases are TGTGCCAGCAGGGCGAGGACAGGGGATCAAGAGACCCAGTACTTC. The gene calls are TRBV21-1 and TRBJ2-5; TRBD1, the table's D call, was not compared with the DNA. TRBV21-1 is noted as a pseudogene. The CDR3 consists of 15 residues.